Listed here are 5 T cell receptor beta chains from one sample, sequenced in a study of cytomegalovirus exposure and HLA in healthy donors. Generated by immunoSEQ multiplex PCR, the TCRdb table keeps only in-frame clones and is missing some. The sample has 120,000 or so clones; 89% are singletons. Sequenced material: PBMCs. Receptors were obtained from a woman younger than 30 in good health and CMV-seronegative.

This clone has just a few counts. The rearrangement uses TRBV2 and TRBJ2-7; possibly TRBD2 for D (6 bases). Trimming pared 3 bases from V and 7 bases from J, leaving 13 bases between. Germline CDR1 is SNHLY and CDR2 is FYNNEI. The CDR3 has 13 amino acids. Written as DNA, the CDR3 is TGTGCCAGCAGTGACAGGACTATGGGGGAGCAGTACTTC. Translation: CASSDRTMGEQYF.

V usage is TRBV27 and J usage is TRBJ2-3; the match to TRBD2 covers 7 bases. In germline, CDR1 is MNHEY, CDR2 SMNVEV (reference sequence). This CDR3 has 16 residues. V lost 10 bases, J lost 3 bases, and 16 bases stayed unmatched. DNA of the CDR3: TGTGCCATCCCCCGTACTAAGCGGGAAGGGACAGATACGCAGTATTTT. It specifies CAIPRTKREGTDTQYF.

CDR3 protein: CASSESAGHLEQYF. The CDR3 nucleotides read TGCGCCAGCAGTGAGTCAGCAGGCCACCTCGAGCAGTACTTC. The chain joins TRBV10-1 to TRBJ2-7; D remains ambiguous. This CDR3 has 14 residues. Germline V gene lookup returns CDR1 WNHNN and CDR2 SYGVQD (reference sequence). Trimming removed 0 bases from V and 6 bases from J, with 12 bases in between.

V gene TRBV4-2 combines with J gene TRBJ2-7; 11 bases line up with TRBD2. V lost 3 bases and J lost 0; bases outside the gene matches: 7. The CDR3 is made up of 17 amino acids. Germline V CDR1 and CDR2: LGHNA, YNFKEQ. The CDR3 nucleotides read TGTGCCAGCAGCCAGGGAGGACTAGCGGGCTCCTCCTACGAGCAGTACTTC. Translation: CASSQGGLAGSSYEQYF.

The genes are TRBV30 and TRBJ1-2; D is perhaps TRBD1 (6 bases). Trimming stripped 6 bases from V and 4 bases from J, with 33 bases between. Germline CDR1 GTSNPN, CDR2 SVGIG (reference sequence). The CDR3 runs to 19 residues. DNA for the CDR3: TGTGCCTGCCCCAACCCGGACAGCCCGGGTGATATTCCTTCCTATGGCTACACCTTC. It specifies CACPNPDSPGDIPSYGYTF.